These T cell receptor beta chains were read from a single sample in a study of technical replicates of blood from a few donors. Repertoires were generated with immunoSEQ multiplex PCR, while TCRdb's copy carries only in-frame clones and drops some. The table has tens of thousands of clones, about nine tenths seen once. The specimen was T cells isolated from PBMCs. The receptor set was obtained from a human donor in good health. Some clones in this sample may be carry-over from other donors' samples. Each CDR3 is given without its conserved first and last residue. The D gene is left open where the match is weak.

>.|TRBV6-1|TRBJ2-3
ASRAFTTDTQY
>TRBD2|TRBV19|TRBJ2-7
ASSKAGRLSEQY
>TRBD1|TRBV9|TRBJ1-2
AVGGDYGYT
>TRBD2|TRBV2|TRBJ2-5
ASSFPGLAAGETQY
>TRBD2|TRBV7-9|TRBJ2-7
ASSPTGLAEQYEQY
>.|TRBV7-6|TRBJ1-5
ASSPTGWQPQH
>.|TRBV7-8|TRBJ2-5
ASSLWSGGAETQY
>TRBD2|TRBV5-6|TRBJ2-3
ASSPPGLGISTQY
>.|TRBV14|TRBJ2-6
ASSHERLSSGANVLT
>TRBD2|TRBV19|TRBJ2-1
AIWSGASYNEQF
>.|TRBV21-1|TRBJ2-2
ASLNYRQGLQREGPGELF
>TRBD1|TRBV28|.
ASSLGNRGYEQY
>.|TRBV28|TRBJ2-2
ASRIPRGPNTGELF
>.|TRBV9|TRBJ2-7
ASSVDGGVYEQY
>.|TRBV6-6|TRBJ1-2
ASSYSRAGSYGYT
>TRBD2|TRBV7-9|TRBJ2-7
ASSLTTSADEQY
>TRBD1|TRBV6-5|TRBJ2-7
ASSMGQLGYEQY
>.|TRBV10-3|TRBJ1-3
AISESIGGTGNTIY
>.|TRBV5-1|TRBJ2-2
ASSFPRGGGELF
>.|TRBV12-5|TRBJ1-3
ASGLGQGISGNTIY
>.|TRBV18|TRBJ2-7
ASSPLSGEGSYEQY
>TRBD2|TRBV5-4|TRBJ2-7
ASSLMASGPYEQY
>TRBD2|TRBV5-3|TRBJ2-1
ARSFASGSSYNEQF
>TRBD1|TRBV11-3|TRBJ2-7
ASSLYQGQGGYEQY
>TRBD1|TRBV5-8|TRBJ2-7
ASSSVWAGGFEQY
>.|TRBV6-1|TRBJ2-7
ASSEAQGPGYEQY